These 24 T cell receptor beta chains came from one sample sequenced in a study of blood T cell repertoires in COVID-19. TCRdb keeps only in-frame clones here, not all; method: immunoSEQ multiplex PCR. Of approximately 190,000 clones in the sample, approximately 86% were seen once. The source material was PBMCs or T cells enriched from blood (not recorded which). These receptors were obtained from a woman aged 40 to 49 in a cohort exposed to, infected with or recovered from COVID-19 (not recorded which).

The V and J genes are TRBV6-1 and TRBJ1-6, with 9 positions matching TRBD1. The junction had 5 bases not matched to a gene; V was cut back by 1 base and J by 7 bases. The germline gives CDR1 MNHNS, CDR2 SASEGT. The CDR3 covers 16 residues. Written as DNA, the CDR3 is TGTGCCAGCAGTGAAGGGCTCGGACAGGGGAATTCACCCCTCCACTTT. Encoded protein: CASSEGLGQGNSPLHF.

The chain uses TRBV27 and TRBJ1-1; no definite D call. This CDR3 is built from 13 residues. Looked up from germline, CDR1 is MNHEY and CDR2 is SMNVEV (reference sequence). Deletions cut 2 bases from V and 6 bases from J, with 10 bases between. In nucleotides, the CDR3 is TGTGCCAGCAGTTTAAGAGGCGAGGCTGAAGCTTTCTTT. It translates to CASSLRGEAEAFF.

The chain uses TRBV5-1 and TRBJ2-3; D gene uncertain. Germline CDR1 SGHRS, CDR2 YFSETQ. The length of the CDR3 is 12 residues. The ends were cut back, 0 bases at V and 5 bases at J, with 4 bases in the middle. The CDR3 DNA is TGCGCCAGCAGCTTGGTTAGAGATACGCAGTATTTT. Encoded protein: CASSLVRDTQYF.

The rearrangement joins TRBV7-8 to TRBJ1-5, with D perhaps TRBD1 (6 bases). Germline assignment: CDR1 SGHVS and CDR2 FQNEAQ. V was pared by 3 bases and J by 5 bases, with 8 bases between. The CDR3 runs to 13 residues. CDR3: CASSFRGDQPQHF. DNA for the CDR3: TGTGCCAGCAGCTTCAGGGGAGATCAGCCCCAGCATTTT.

This clone appeared a single time. The chain is built from TRBV11-2 and TRBJ2-7; a possible D gene is TRBD1 (5 bases). The CDR3 is 14 amino acids. Trimming removed 2 bases from V and 5 bases from J, with 13 bases in between. Germline V gene sequence: CDR1 SGHAT, CDR2 FQNNGV. The CDR3 coding sequence is TGTGCCAGCAGCTTAAGTCTAGGGGTCCACGAGCAGTACTTC. Amino acids: CASSLSLGVHEQYF.

This chain joins TRBV6-5 and TRBJ2-7, with 8 bases matching TRBD2. Trimming removed 6 bases from V and 6 bases from J; junction bases left unmatched: 10. The CDR3 consists of 14 residues. In germline, CDR1 is MNHEY, CDR2 SVGAGI. CDR3 sequence reads: CASSPGTRGLEQYF. For the CDR3, the DNA is TGTGCCAGCAGCCCCGGGACTAGAGGTCTCGAGCAGTACTTC.

CDR3 protein: CASSLLAGLDEQFF. The CDR3 DNA reads TGTGCCAGCAGCTTGCTAGCGGGATTGGATGAGCAGTTCTTC. The V call is TRBV11-2, the J call TRBJ2-1, with TRBD2 identical over 9 bases. Germline V gene data show CDR1 as SGHAT and CDR2 as FQNNGV. V was pared by 3 bases and J by 8 bases, with 5 bases of the junction left unmatched. The CDR3 length is 14 residues.

This chain uses TRBV6-5 with TRBJ2-3; no firm D call. Germline-derived CDR1 and CDR2 are MNHEY and SVGAGI. V lost 7 bases, J lost 4 bases, and 6 bases lay in between. CDR3 length equals 11 residues. CDR3 coding DNA: TGTGCCAGCACCCTTGCAGATACGCAGTATTTT. Amino acids: CASTLADTQYF.

V gene TRBV7-9 combines with J gene TRBJ2-1; 8 nucleotides align to TRBD2. V trimming: 5 bases; J trimming: 4 bases; junction bases outside the gene matches: 10. CDR1 and CDR2 from the germline V gene are SEHNR and FQNEAQ (reference sequence). The CDR3 loop spans 16 amino acids. CDR3 DNA sequence: TGTGCCAGCAGCCTACCCGGCGTAGCGGGGTACAATGAGCAGTTCTTC. Translated: CASSLPGVAGYNEQFF.

The chain combines TRBV11-2 with TRBJ2-7, with D maybe TRBD1 (5 bases). Germline V CDR1 and CDR2: SGHAT, FQNNGV. CDR3 length equals 13 residues. V lost 4 bases to trimming and J lost 9 bases, with 16 bases between them. The CDR3 here is CASSYDSPLGQYF. DNA for the CDR3: TGTGCCAGCAGCTACGACAGTCCCTTGGGGCAGTACTTC. Supplemented by reference TRBV11-2 and TRBJ2-7, the full variable domain reads EAGVAQSPRYKIIEKRQSVAFWCNPISGHATLYWYQQILGQGPKLLIQFQNNGVVDDSQLPKDRFSAERLKGVDSTLKIQPAKLEDSAVYLCASSYDSPLGQYFGPGTRLTVT.

This chain joins TRBV19 and TRBJ1-2; no firm D call. Trimming took off 6 bases at V and 4 bases at J, with 18 bases between the two ends. CDR1 and CDR2 (germline): LNHDA, SQIVND (reference sequence). The CDR3 consists of 15 residues. CDR3 sequence reads: CASSSNPRPGYGYTF. As DNA, the CDR3 is TGTGCCAGTAGCTCGAACCCCCGACCGGGCTATGGCTACACCTTC.

The chain's CDR3 is CASSYGALTDTQYF. CDR3 bases: TGCGCCAGCAGTTACGGTGCCCTCACAGATACGCAGTATTTT. The chain employs TRBV5-1 and TRBJ2-3; D is unresolved. This CDR3 has 14 amino acids. Trimming took 5 bases from V and 2 from J, leaving 12 bases between them. Germline lookup yields CDR1 SGHRS and CDR2 YFSETQ.

The chain recombines TRBV24-1 with TRBJ2-5; TRBD1 agrees at 7 bases. With 5 bases clipped from V and 1 base from J, the junction kept 6 bases outside the gene matches. The CDR3 is made up of 15 amino acids. CDR1 and CDR2 from the germline V gene are KGHDR and SFDVKD. This chain's CDR3 is CATSGARDSQETQYF. CDR3 DNA: TGTGCCACCAGTGGGGCCCGGGACAGCCAAGAGACCCAGTACTTC.

The chain uses TRBV19 and TRBJ2-5; possibly TRBD2 for D (6 bases). The ends were cut back, 7 bases at V and 1 base at J, with 19 bases in the middle. CDR1 LNHDA and CDR2 SQIVND come from the germline V gene (reference sequence). The CDR3 has 16 amino acids. CDR3 region: CASTRGRRGLQETQYF. In nucleotides, the CDR3 is TGTGCCAGTACAAGGGGACGGAGGGGACTCCAAGAGACCCAGTACTTC. Based on the CDR3 plus reference TRBV19 and TRBJ2-5, the full variable domain is DGGITQSPKYLFRKEGQNVTLSCEQNLNHDAMYWYRQDPGQGLRLIYYSQIVNDFQKGDIAEGYSVSREKKESFPLTVTSAQKNPTAFYLCASTRGRRGLQETQYFGPGTRLLVL.

This chain joins TRBV27 and TRBJ1-2; 8 nucleotides line up with TRBD1. Germline CDR1 reads MNHEY; CDR2 reads SMNVEV (reference sequence). The V gene end was trimmed by 6 bases and the J gene end by 5 bases; junction bases not matched to a gene: 2. The length of the CDR3 is 12 residues. The CDR3 DNA follows: TGTGCCAGCAGCAGACAGGGGTATGGCTACACCTTC. The encoded protein is CASSRQGYGYTF.

A single count supports this clone. This chain joins TRBV11-3 and TRBJ2-1; TRBD2 might be the D (6 bases). The V gene's germline CDR1 is SGHNT and CDR2 YENEEA. The CDR3 length is 17 residues. Trimming shortened V by 4 bases and J by 0 bases, and 16 bases separated the two germline ends. CDR3 bases: TGTGCCAGCAGCTCCGGCATTGGCGGGGCCTCCTACAATGAGCAGTTCTTC. It codes for CASSSGIGGASYNEQFF.

The V call is TRBV5-1, the J call TRBJ2-3, with 8 bases aligning to TRBD1. The CDR3 is made up of 15 amino acids. Germline V CDR1 and CDR2: SGHRS, YFSETQ. V trimming: 5 bases; J trimming: 2 bases; junction bases outside the gene matches: 7. CDR3 amino acids: CASRDTGGNTDTQYF. CDR3 DNA: TGCGCCAGCAGGGACACAGGGGGGAACACAGATACGCAGTATTTT.

On this clone itself: The identical CDR3 is also encoded by other nucleotide sequences in the sample. The chain couples TRBV10-3 to TRBJ1-1; the D gene is possibly TRBD1 (6 bases). Germline V gene sequence: CDR1 ENHRY, CDR2 SYGVKD. The CDR3 is made up of 16 amino acids. Deletions cut 0 bases from V and 0 bases from J, with 11 bases between. The CDR3 loop reads CAISESRGQMNTEAFF. CDR3 DNA sequence: TGTGCCATCAGTGAGTCCAGGGGACAAATGAACACTGAAGCTTTCTTT.

The genes are TRBV19 and TRBJ1-1; D unresolved. CDR3 length equals 14 residues. V lost 6 bases to trimming and J lost 4 bases, with 15 bases between them. Per germline, CDR1 LNHDA and CDR2 SQIVND (reference sequence). The CDR3 DNA follows: TGTGCCAGTAGCTTCCGGGTCCGGCCCACTGAAGCTTTCTTT. It yields the protein CASSFRVRPTEAFF.

The chain employs TRBV5-4 and TRBJ1-2; 7 nucleotides line up with TRBD1. The V gene's germline CDR1 is SGHNT and CDR2 YYREEE (reference sequence). J was trimmed by 6 bases and V by 0 bases; bases with no gene match: 11. The CDR3 length is 16 residues. The CDR3, as DNA: TGTGCCAGCAGCTTGGGACGGGGGCTCAGGGGGAATGGCTACACCTTC. Translated, it gives CASSLGRGLRGNGYTF. The full variable domain, in which reference TRBV5-4 and TRBJ1-2 provide the parts outside the CDR3, is ETGVTQSPTHLIKTRGQQVTLRCSSQSGHNTVSWYQQALGQGPQFIFQYYREEENGRGNFPPRFSGLQFPNYSSELNVNALELDDSALYLCASSLGRGLRGNGYTFGSGTRLTVV.

This clone appeared a single time. The chain uses TRBV11-2 and TRBJ2-1; D is unclear. Germline V lookup: CDR1 SGHAT, CDR2 FQNNGV. This CDR3 spans 14 amino acids. The V end was cut by 1 base, the J end by 9 bases, with 13 bases between. In DNA, the CDR3 is TGTGCCAGCAGCTTAGGAGGTGCAATTCCTGAGCAGTTCTTC. The encoded protein is CASSLGGAIPEQFF.

The chain links TRBV19 to TRBJ2-7; 7 positions match TRBD2. Losses at the gene ends were 4 bases for V and 6 bases for J; bases not matched to a gene: 12. CDR1 LNHDA and CDR2 SQIVND come from the germline V gene (reference sequence). The CDR3 contains 15 residues. The CDR3 loop reads CASSTSAGPLLEQYF. CDR3 sequence (DNA): TGTGCCAGTAGTACATCAGCGGGACCGCTACTCGAGCAGTACTTC.

This rearrangement joins TRBV9 to TRBJ2-3; tentatively, D is TRBD2 (5 bases). Germline V lookup: CDR1 SGDLS, CDR2 YYNGEE. V gave up 0 bases and J gave up 0 bases, with 11 bases separating them. CDR3 length equals 16 residues. The CDR3, as DNA: TGTGCCAGCAGCGTAGGTGAGCGGTCTAGCACAGATACGCAGTATTTT. It translates to CASSVGERSSTDTQYF.

V and J are TRBV4-2 and TRBJ2-2; D may be TRBD1 (6 bases). CDR1 is LGHNA, CDR2 YNFKEQ, per germline. The CDR3 length is 16 residues. Between the trimmed V and J ends, which lost 0 bases and 2 bases, there was a span of 10 bases. The DNA of the CDR3 is TGTGCCAGCAGCCAAGAGTGGGGGCTAAACACCGGGGAGCTGTTTTTT. This gives the protein CASSQEWGLNTGELFF.